Shown below are 3 T cell receptor beta chains from a single sample sequenced in a study of blood T cell repertoires in COVID-19. Clones were sequenced by immunoSEQ multiplex PCR, and TCRdb holds only the in-frame ones, with some missing. The sample records about 260,000 clones, about 86% being singletons. Source material: peripheral blood. These receptors were obtained from a man aged 18 to 35 with active or convalescent COVID-19.

The V call is TRBV14, the J call TRBJ1-1; TRBD1 aligns across 10 bases. This CDR3 region has 17 residues. V was clipped by 4 bases and J by 4 bases; unmatched bases: 12. The germline V gene encodes CDR1 SGHDN and CDR2 FVKESK. The CDR3 DNA sequence: TGTGCCAGCAGCCTGGGGGACAGGGGCTCTCGATCCACTGAAGCTTTCTTT. It translates to CASSLGDRGSRSTEAFF.

This clone was found once. This chain joins TRBV28 and TRBJ2-5; the D gene is possibly TRBD2 (6 bases). V lost 6 bases and J lost 5, with 19 bases in between. Germline V gene lookup returns CDR1 MDHEN and CDR2 SYDVKM. The CDR3 is 15 amino acids. CDR3 bases: TGTGCCAGCAGATCCCAGACTAGAGGTGGCGAGACCCAGTACTTC. Residues: CASRSQTRGGETQYF.

The gene calls are TRBV24-1 and TRBJ2-1, with 9 bases identical to TRBD1. CDR1 and CDR2 from the germline V gene are KGHDR and SFDVKD. This CDR3 comprises 15 residues. With V trimmed by 9 bases and J by 2 bases, 7 bases remained unmatched. CDR3 sequence reads: CATGAGTGPYNEQFF. The DNA for the CDR3 is TGTGCCACCGGGGCCGGGACAGGGCCCTACAATGAGCAGTTCTTC.